Shown below are 2 T cell receptor beta chains from a single sample sequenced in a study of T-cell reconstitution after alpha-beta-depleted transplantation in children. A library of TCRbeta sequences, prepared with unique molecular identifiers, was generated. TCRdb reanalysed the PCR reads using MiXCR and keeps one entry per CDR3 protein. In the table there are about 540,000 distinct CDR3 sequences, around 16% of which are singletons. Source: PBMCs from the stem cell graft donor, taken from the stem cell graft. All receptors come from a human donor who donated a stem cell graft to a child with acute lymphoblastic leukemia.

The CDR3: CATSGLGLAGVSPYEQYF. CDR3 DNA: TGTGCCACCAGCGGCCTGGGACTAGCGGGAGTATCACCCTACGAGCAGTACTTC. V usage is TRBV15 and J usage is TRBJ2-7, with 14 nucleotides matching TRBD2. This CDR3 spans 18 amino acids. Germline CDR1 and CDR2: LNHNV and YYDKDF (reference sequence). Trimming at V came to 5 bases and at J to 2 bases, leaving 11 bases not matched to a gene.

The chain carries TRBV4-1 and TRBJ1-2; tentatively, D is TRBD1 (5 bases). The CDR3 is made up of 16 amino acids. The germline V and J ends were trimmed by 1 base and 0 bases, with 12 bases remaining between them. CDR1 and CDR2 (germline): MGHRA, YSYEKL. CDR3 bases: TGCGCCAGCAGCCAAGCCGGACACCCCACTAACTATGGCTACACCTTC. This gives the protein CASSQAGHPTNYGYTF.